Shown below are 27 T cell receptor beta chains from a single sample sequenced in a study of shared clonotypes between healthy human individuals. Clones were sequenced by immunoSEQ multiplex PCR, and TCRdb holds only the in-frame ones, with some missing. The table has about 92,000 clones, around 68% seen once. Specimen: memory CD8+ T cells sorted from blood. Noted subset: CD45RO+ cells pooled with CCR7-negative TemRA cells. Receptor source: a man between 25 and 39 years old in good health.

The genes are TRBV27 and TRBJ2-5, with D possibly being TRBD2 (6 bases). Trimming removed 6 bases at V and 0 bases at J, with 14 bases between. The CDR3 covers 15 residues. Germline CDR1 is MNHEY and CDR2 is SMNVEV (reference sequence). The CDR3 DNA sequence: TGTGCCAGCAGGGGACTGAGGGGATACCAAGAGACCCAGTACTTC. Translated: CASRGLRGYQETQYF.

This chain joins TRBV10-3 and TRBJ2-2; 10 nucleotides agree with TRBD1. CDR3 length: 16 amino acids. After removal of 8 bases from V and 4 bases from J, the junction contained 10 bases not matched to a gene. CDR1 and CDR2 (germline): ENHRY, SYGVKD. The CDR3 loop is CAILRGGQGSTGELFF. The CDR3 nucleotides are TGTGCCATCTTAAGAGGGGGACAGGGGAGCACCGGGGAGCTGTTTTTT.

This chain uses TRBV7-2 with TRBJ2-5; tentatively, D is TRBD2 (5 bases). The J call may be mistaken, given a closer DNA end match to TRBJ2-7. The CDR3 contains 15 residues. The germline V gene has CDR1 SGHTA and CDR2 FQGNSA. The CDR3 coding sequence is TGTGCCAGCAGCTTAGGACGGGGAAGCTCCTACGAGCAGTACTTC. Protein product: CASSLGRGSSYEQYF.

The V call is TRBV25-1, the J call TRBJ2-7, with D perhaps TRBD1 or TRBD2 (7 bases each). Germline loops: CDR1 MGHDK, CDR2 SYGVNS. With 2 bases removed from V and 4 bases from J, the gap between germline ends came to 15 bases. CDR3 size: 15 residues. The CDR3, as DNA: TGTGCCAGCAGTGAAGACAGGGCGGGGGAATACGAGCAGTACTTC. This translates into CASSEDRAGEYEQYF.

In its sample, this clone was seen a few times. The J gene is TRBJ1-1, the V gene TRBV28, with D possibly being TRBD1 (6 bases). CDR1 is MDHEN, CDR2 SYDVKM, per germline. The CDR3 loop spans 13 amino acids. Trimming removed 3 bases from V and 4 bases from J, with 9 bases in between. CDR3 coding DNA: TGTGCCAGCAGTTTCATACAGGGCACTGAAGCTTTCTTT. Translating it yields CASSFIQGTEAFF.

The chain uses TRBV30 and TRBJ2-7; D is undetermined. The CDR3 length is 12 residues. Between the trimmed V and J ends, which lost 4 bases and 2 bases, there was a span of 9 bases. Germline CDR1 reads GTSNPN; CDR2 reads SVGIG (reference sequence). CDR3 sequence (DNA): TGTGCCTGGATACAGAACCCCTACGAGCAGTACTTC. Amino acids: CAWIQNPYEQYF.

This chain connects TRBV5-1 to TRBJ2-1; perhaps TRBD2 as D (5 bases). CDR3 length equals 15 residues. Germline V gene data show CDR1 as SGHRS and CDR2 as YFSETQ. The V end was cut by 4 bases, the J end by 2 bases, with 13 bases between. The CDR3 nucleotides are TGCGCCAGCAGCCTGAATGGAGGCACCTACAATGAGCAGTTCTTC. Protein: CASSLNGGTYNEQFF.

The chain recombines TRBV7-9 with TRBJ2-7; D gene ambiguous. Trimming pared 2 bases from V and 3 bases from J, leaving 14 bases between. The CDR3 contains 15 residues. CDR1 SEHNR and CDR2 FQNEAQ come from the germline V gene (reference sequence). The CDR3 spells CASSLRSQGYYEQYF. DNA for the CDR3: TGTGCCAGCAGCTTACGTTCACAAGGATACTACGAGCAGTACTTC.

The genes are TRBV28 and TRBJ1-2, with D possibly being TRBD1 (5 bases). Trimming removed 7 bases at V and 3 bases at J, with 12 bases between. The germline CDR1 and CDR2 sequences are MDHEN and SYDVKM. The CDR3 has 13 amino acids. CDR3 amino acids: CASTVGGYYGYTF. Written as DNA, the CDR3 is TGTGCCAGCACCGTTGGGGGATACTATGGCTACACCTTC.

This chain links TRBV4-2 with TRBJ2-7; TRBD2 is a possible D gene (6 bases). Germline CDR1 reads LGHNA; CDR2 reads YNFKEQ. The CDR3 extends over 15 amino acids. The V and J ends lost 1 base and 3 bases respectively, with 13 bases between them. CDR3 loop: CASSQGTGEGYEQYF. CDR3 coding DNA: TGTGCCAGCAGCCAAGGTACGGGAGAAGGCTACGAGCAGTACTTC.

The V gene is TRBV7-9, the J gene TRBJ2-3; D not resolved. The length of the CDR3 is 16 residues. Germline CDR1 is SEHNR and CDR2 is FQNEAQ (reference sequence). V dropped 1 base and J dropped 4 bases, with 15 bases sitting between them. CDR3 amino acids: CASSLGPGKSADTQYF. In nucleotides, the CDR3 is TGTGCCAGCAGCTTAGGGCCTGGGAAGTCCGCAGATACGCAGTATTTT.

The rearrangement uses TRBV6-5 and TRBJ2-7; D is possibly TRBD1 (6 bases). This CDR3 contains 13 residues. V lost 5 bases, J lost 2 bases, and 10 bases lay in between. In germline, CDR1 is MNHEY, CDR2 SVGAGI. The CDR3: CASSDRSTYEQYF. The CDR3, as DNA: TGTGCCAGCAGTGACAGGTCAACCTACGAGCAGTACTTC.

This sequence joins TRBV5-1 and TRBJ2-7; no definite D call. The V end was cut by 5 bases, the J end by 5 bases, with 17 bases between. Germline CDR1 is SGHRS and CDR2 is YFSETQ. The CDR3 is made up of 14 amino acids. CDR3 sequence: CASSQRSYGHEQYF. CDR3 bases: TGCGCCAGCAGTCAGAGAAGCTACGGGCACGAGCAGTACTTC.

There are a few counts of this clone. The J gene is TRBJ2-2, the V gene TRBV6-5, with D possibly matching TRBD2 (5 bases). V dropped 0 bases and J dropped 3 bases, with 8 bases sitting between them. Germline V gives CDR1 MNHEY, CDR2 SVGAGI. This CDR3 spans 15 amino acids. The CDR3 sequence: CASSYSTGDTGELFF. The CDR3, as DNA: TGTGCCAGCAGTTACTCGACCGGGGACACCGGGGAGCTGTTTTTT.

In its sample, this clone was seen many times. This chain links TRBV27 with TRBJ2-7; D possibly corresponds to TRBD2 (6 bases). Germline V gene sequence: CDR1 MNHEY, CDR2 SMNVEV (reference sequence). Trimming took off 7 bases at V and 0 bases at J, with 19 bases between the two ends. The length of the CDR3 is 16 residues. CDR3 region: CASTPSVGGLSYEQYF. The CDR3 nucleotides are TGTGCCAGCACCCCTTCGGTGGGGGGTCTCTCCTACGAGCAGTACTTC.

The chain is built from TRBV10-1 and TRBJ2-1; perhaps TRBD2 as D (5 bases). The CDR3 covers 14 residues. CDR1 is WNHNN and CDR2 is SYGVQD in the germline V gene (reference sequence). V lost 2 bases to trimming and J lost 8 bases, with 13 bases between them. CDR3 in amino acids: CASSEGFEGHEQFF. The CDR3 nucleotides read TGCGCCAGCAGTGAGGGTTTTGAGGGCCATGAGCAGTTCTTC.

This clone occurred once. The junction shows a germline mismatch at one end, possibly a read error. At the DNA level, this CDR3 is encoded by other sequences in the same sample as well. The rearrangement links TRBV15 to TRBJ2-7, with unresolved D. CDR3 length equals 13 residues. Germline V gives CDR1 LNHNV, CDR2 YYDKDF (reference sequence). The CDR3 DNA reads as TGTGCCACCAGCAGAGACCTCTCCCACGAGCAGTACTTC. Translating gives CATSRDLSHEQYF.

This clone was counted between two and nine times. CDR3 nucleotide sequence: TGTGCCAGCAGTGCATCGACAGGGTTGAACACTGAAGCTTTCTTT. This codes for CASSASTGLNTEAFF. The chain couples TRBV6-1 to TRBJ1-1; TRBD1 matches 7 bases. The CDR3 is 15 residues long. Germline CDR1 and CDR2: MNHNS and SASEGT. The junction had 5 bases not matched to a gene; V was cut back by 4 bases and J by 0 bases.

This sequence joins TRBV28 and TRBJ1-2, with D maybe TRBD1 (6 bases). V was pared by 4 bases and J by 0 bases, with 9 bases between. This CDR3 has 14 amino acids. In germline, CDR1 is MDHEN, CDR2 SYDVKM. The CDR3 sequence is CASSSAGANYGYTF. CDR3 DNA sequence: TGTGCCAGCAGTTCGGCAGGGGCTAACTATGGCTACACCTTC.

This sequence joins TRBV30 and TRBJ1-2; 7 nucleotides agree with TRBD1. CDR1 and CDR2 (germline): GTSNPN, SVGIG (reference sequence). The CDR3 runs 14 residues. V lost 5 bases to trimming and J lost 0 bases; unmatched junction nucleotides: 6. The CDR3 here is CAWVRQGANYGYTF. The CDR3 nucleotides read TGTGCCTGGGTACGACAGGGCGCTAACTATGGCTACACCTTC. The variable domain in full, completed from reference TRBV30 and TRBJ1-2, reads SQTIHQWPATLVQPVGSPLSLECTVEGTSNPNLYWYRQAAGRGLQLLFYSVGIGQISSEVPQNLSASRPQDRQFILSSKKLLLSDSGFYLCAWVRQGANYGYTFGSGTRLTVV.

The chain's CDR3 is CASSVRRAGYNEQFF. The CDR3 DNA reads TGTGCCAGCAGCGTACGTAGGGCCGGCTACAATGAGCAGTTCTTC. This chain connects TRBV9 to TRBJ2-1; D is undetermined. The length of the CDR3 is 15 residues. V lost 1 base, J lost 3 bases, and 11 bases lay in between. Germline CDR1 SGDLS, CDR2 YYNGEE.

The CDR3 protein is CASSLDMLAESAQYF. The CDR3 DNA reads as TGTGCCAGCAGCTTAGATATGCTAGCGGAGTCGGCGCAGTATTTT. The rearrangement links TRBV11-3 to TRBJ2-3; TRBD2 matches at 7 bases. The germline CDR1 and CDR2 sequences are SGHNT and YENEEA. CDR3 length equals 15 residues. V lost 0 bases and J lost 10; bases outside the gene matches: 10.

This chain links TRBV6-5 with TRBJ2-5; D is uncertain. Per germline, CDR1 MNHEY and CDR2 SVGAGI. V gave up 0 bases and J gave up 0 bases, with 2 bases separating them. The CDR3 is 13 amino acids. CDR3 region: CASSYSDQETQYF. The CDR3 nucleotides are TGTGCCAGCAGTTACTCAGACCAAGAGACCCAGTACTTC.

The chain couples TRBV2 to TRBJ2-1; D uncertain. The germline V gene encodes CDR1 SNHLY and CDR2 FYNNEI. The CDR3 is made up of 10 amino acids. The V end was cut by 3 bases, the J end by 8 bases, with 2 bases between. In DNA form, the CDR3 reads TGTGCCAGCAGTGACTATGAGCAGTTCTTC. Amino acids: CASSDYEQFF.

The gene calls are TRBV7-6 and TRBJ2-1, with TRBD2 matching 10 bases. This CDR3 has 17 residues. Germline V gives CDR1 SGHVS, CDR2 FNYEAQ. Trimming cost V 3 bases and J 6 bases; bases outside gene matches: 11. The CDR3 sequence: CASSFSWVAGGRNEQFF. The CDR3 coding sequence is TGTGCCAGCAGCTTTTCCTGGGTAGCGGGAGGACGCAATGAGCAGTTCTTC. Filled out from reference TRBV7-6 and TRBJ2-1, the complete variable domain reads GAGVSQSPRYKVTKRGQDVALRCDPISGHVSLYWYRQALGQGPEFLTYFNYEAQQDKSGLPNDRFSAERPEGSISTLTIQRTEQRDSAMYRCASSFSWVAGGRNEQFFGPGTRLTVL.

The chain couples TRBV28 to TRBJ2-7, with no clear D. This CDR3 contains 11 residues. Trimming stripped 9 bases from V and 0 bases from J, with 6 bases between. Germline CDR1 MDHEN, CDR2 SYDVKM. CDR3 residues: CASASSYEQYF. In DNA form, the CDR3 reads TGTGCCAGTGCTAGCTCCTACGAGCAGTACTTC.

This chain joins TRBV15 and TRBJ2-3, with 8 bases that match TRBD2. V trimming: 3 bases; J trimming: 1 base; junction bases outside the gene matches: 9. The V gene's germline CDR1 is LNHNV and CDR2 YYDKDF (reference sequence). This CDR3 region has 17 residues. CDR3 in DNA: TGTGCCACCAGCAGCCAACTAGCGGCCATTCGCACAGATACGCAGTATTTT. Translation gives CATSSQLAAIRTDTQYF.